A selection of T cell receptor beta chains follows, all from one sample in a study of blood T cell repertoires in COVID-19. Assay used: immunoSEQ multiplex PCR; TCRdb lists only in-frame clones, some missing. The sample includes roughly 250,000 clones, approximately 83% of them seen just once. Sequencing input: peripheral blood. The receptors shown here come from a person in their 70s with COVID-19, enrolled during active disease. The CDR3 runs from the conserved cysteine through the conserved F or W. D genes are given only for firm matches. Where a row states a size, it is once, few, many or the class of an expanded clone; other rows omit it.

>TRBV9|once|TRBJ2-5|NA
TGTGCCAGCAGTTTTGCAGGGGCGGAGACCCAGTACTTC
CASSFAGAETQYF
>TRBV7-2|NA|TRBJ2-1|NA
TGTGCCAGCAGCTTAACCGGGACTTACAATGAGCAGTTCTTC
CASSLTGTYNEQFF
>TRBV3-1/TRBV3-2|NA|TRBJ2-1|TRBD2
TGTGCCAGCAGCCAAGTTCGCGGGGGTATCAATGAGCAGTTCTTC
CASSQVRGGINEQFF
>TRBV7-3|few|TRBJ1-2|TRBD1
TGTGCCAGCAGCTCGGGACAGGGTGATGGCTACACCTTC
CASSSGQGDGYTF
>TRBV5-1|NA|TRBJ2-2|TRBD2
TGCGCCAGCAGCTTGGCCCTCGTAGCGGGGGGCAACACCGGGGAGCTGTTTTTT
CASSLALVAGGNTGELFF
>TRBV2|NA|TRBJ2-3|NA
TGTGCCAGCAGCAGGACAGGGAGGGATAGCACAGATACGCAGTATTTT
CASSRTGRDSTDTQYF
>TRBV5-5|NA|TRBJ1-5|TRBD1
TGTGCCAGCAGCTCTTCCGGGACAGTTGGATTTTCTAGCAATCAGCCCCAGCATTTT
CASSSSGTVGFSSNQPQHF
>TRBV18|few|TRBJ1-6|TRBD1
TGTGCCAGCTCACCACCGCAGGGGGTGAATTCACCCCTCCACTTT
CASSPPQGVNSPLHF
>TRBV13|NA|TRBJ1-2|TRBD1
TGTGCCAGCAGCTTAGATCAGGGGGCTGGTGGCTACACCTTC
CASSLDQGAGGYTF
>TRBV6-2/TRBV6-3|NA|TRBJ2-7|NA
TGTGCCAGCAGCCTGGCGGGCGTGGAGCAGTACTTC
CASSLAGVEQYF
>TRBV19|NA|TRBJ2-1|TRBD1
TGTGCCAGTAGTCTGGGACAGGTCAATGAGCAGTTCTTC
CASSLGQVNEQFF
>TRBV10-3|NA|TRBJ1-4|TRBD1
TGTGCCATCAGCAAACTCCGCGGACAGGGGGATGAAAAACTGTTTTTT
CAISKLRGQGDEKLFF
>TRBV7-9|NA|TRBJ1-6|TRBD1
TGTGCCAGCAGCCTGGGGCTGGGACAGGGGAATTCACCCCTCCACTTT
CASSLGLGQGNSPLHF
>TRBV6-5|NA|TRBJ1-6|NA
TGTGCCAGCAGTTACTCATTCAGGGGTAATTCACCCCTCCACTTT
CASSYSFRGNSPLHF
>TRBV5-4|NA|TRBJ1-4|NA
TGTGCCAGCAGCTTGGAGGGAGGCGAAAAACTGTTTTTT
CASSLEGGEKLFF
>TRBV7-9|NA|TRBJ1-1|TRBD1
TGTGCCAGCAGCTTAGGTCAGGGGGTCGTTGAAGCTTTCTTT
CASSLGQGVVEAFF
>TRBV5-1|NA|TRBJ1-1|NA
TGCGCCAGCAGCTTGGATAGGATGGGGGGCACTGAAGCTTTCTTT
CASSLDRMGGTEAFF
>TRBV5-1|once|TRBJ1-3|TRBD1
TGCGCCAGCAGCAGGGACAGCCTCTCTGGAAACACCATATATTTT
CASSRDSLSGNTIYF
>TRBV5-4|NA|TRBJ2-3|TRBD2
TGTGCCAGCAGCCCCCGACTAGCGGGCACAGATACGCAGTATTTT
CASSPRLAGTDTQYF
>TRBV7-2|NA|TRBJ2-5|NA
TGTGCCAGCAGCTTAGCGATCCGGGGGTCCTCGGGAACCCAGTACTTC
CASSLAIRGSSGTQYF
>TRBV28|NA|TRBJ1-1|NA
TGTGCCAGCAGCCCTGGTGGGGGGACTGAAGCTTTCTTT
CASSPGGGTEAFF
>TRBV23-1|many|TRBJ2-5|NA
TGCGCCAGCAGTCAATCTGAGGGTTCCCAAGAGACCCAGTACTTC
CASSQSEGSQETQYF
>TRBV27|NA|TRBJ1-5|NA
TGTGCCAGCAGTTTTTCGGGACTTAGCAATCAGCCCCAGCATTTT
CASSFSGLSNQPQHF
>TRBV6-1|NA|TRBJ2-1|TRBD2
TGTGCCAGCAGTGAATGGCGGGGGATCTACAATGAGCAGTTCTTC
CASSEWRGIYNEQFF
>TRBV6-2/TRBV6-3|NA|TRBJ2-7|NA
TGTGCCAGCAGCCCCTCCAGCTCCTACGAGCAGTACTTC
CASSPSSSYEQYF
>TRBV9|NA|TRBJ1-6|TRBD1
TGTGCCAGCAGCGTAGAGGCAGGGGGACATAATTCACCCCTCCACTTT
CASSVEAGGHNSPLHF
>TRBV9|NA|TRBJ2-2|NA
TGTGCCAGCAGCCAACATACAGGACCCAACACCGGGGAGCTGTTTTTT
CASSQHTGPNTGELFF
>TRBV19|NA|TRBJ2-7|TRBD2
TGTGCCAGCTCCCCGAGCGGGGGGCCCTACGAGCAGTACTTC
CASSPSGGPYEQYF
>TRBV11-2|NA|TRBJ1-2|NA
TGTGCCAGCAGCCCACCGGGACTTAACTATGGCTACACCTTC
CASSPPGLNYGYTF
>TRBV10-3|NA|TRBJ1-6|NA
TGTGCCATCATGGAGGGGTTGGGTTCACCCCTCCACTTT
CAIMEGLGSPLHF
>TRBV28|NA|TRBJ2-1|NA
TGTGCCAGCAGTTTATTGTCGGTATCTCGAGGGGGTCGCCCCTACAATGAGCAGTTCTTC
CASSLLSVSRGGRPYNEQFF
>TRBV6-1|NA|TRBJ1-1|NA
TGTGCCAGCAGTGAATACCAGGGCGGAATGGCTTTCTTT
CASSEYQGGMAFF
>TRBV27|NA|TRBJ2-7|TRBD2
TGTGCCAGCAGTTCGATGTGGGGGAGGGCCCCCTACGAGCAGTACTTC
CASSSMWGRAPYEQYF
>TRBV19|NA|TRBJ1-5|NA
TGTGCCAGTAGTACCGGAGGGGCGGGTAATCAGCCCCAGCATTTT
CASSTGGAGNQPQHF
>TRBV7-3|once|TRBJ2-1|NA
TGTGCCAGCAGCTTAGGTGGTGCGAATAATGAGCAGTTCTTC
CASSLGGANNEQFF
>TRBV3-1/TRBV3-2|NA|TRBJ2-7|NA
TGTGCCAGCAGCCAAGGACAGCCCTACGAGCAGTACTTC
CASSQGQPYEQYF
>TRBV11-1|NA|TRBJ2-1|TRBD2
TGTGCCAGCAGCAGAAGCGGGATCTACAATGAGCAGTTCTTC
CASSRSGIYNEQFF